A single sample is the source of the 32 T cell receptor beta chains below, sequenced in a study of cytomegalovirus exposure and HLA in healthy donors. 13 Jbeta primers and 60 Vbeta primers were used for the PCR. Clones were read by immunoSEQ multiplex PCR, and TCRdb kept only the in-frame ones, dropping some. The sample consists of under 200,000 clones, almost 85% of them appearing once. Sample: PBMCs. The source is a boy between 2 and 10 years old in good health and CMV-seronegative.

The chain employs TRBV13 and TRBJ2-4, with 8 nucleotides matching TRBD1. V lost 5 bases to trimming and J lost 7 bases; unmatched junction nucleotides: 1. Germline V gene sequence: CDR1 PRHDT, CDR2 FYEKMQ (reference sequence). The CDR3 has 12 residues. Here the CDR3 DNA reads TGTGCCAGCAGCAGGACAGGGAACATTCAGTACTTC. It is translated as CASSRTGNIQYF.

The genes are TRBV4-1 and TRBJ2-1; 9 bases fit TRBD2. The CDR3 consists of 16 residues. In germline, CDR1 is MGHRA, CDR2 YSYEKL. Trimming removed 0 bases from V and 8 bases from J; junction bases left unmatched: 8. The CDR3 here is CASSQEWLAGTDEQFF. DNA for the CDR3: TGCGCCAGCAGCCAAGAATGGCTAGCGGGAACCGATGAGCAGTTCTTC.

This clone occurred a few times. The chain is built from TRBV5-5 and TRBJ2-5, with TRBD2 matching 7 bases. The trim removed 3 bases at V and 4 bases at J, leaving 6 bases unmatched. The CDR3 has 14 amino acids. In germline, CDR1 is SGHKS, CDR2 YYEKEE (reference sequence). The CDR3 sequence is CASSSGGSGETQYF. Written as DNA, the CDR3 is TGTGCCAGCAGCTCGGGGGGATCTGGAGAGACCCAGTACTTC.

The rearrangement links TRBV11-2 to TRBJ2-7; D call uncertain. Germline lookup yields CDR1 SGHAT and CDR2 FQNNGV. Trimming cost V 1 base and J 3 bases, with 10 bases left between them. This CDR3 is 14 amino acids long. CDR3: CASSLVSPIYEQYF. The CDR3 DNA reads TGTGCCAGCAGCTTAGTGAGTCCGATCTACGAGCAGTACTTC.

The chain joins TRBV6-1 to TRBJ2-5; 12 nucleotides align to TRBD2. CDR3 length: 18 amino acids. CDR1 and CDR2 (germline): MNHNS, SASEGT. J was trimmed by 4 bases and V by 3 bases; bases with no gene match: 12. The CDR3 region is CASSERRTSGIIGETQYF. The CDR3 bases are TGTGCCAGCAGTGAGCGTCGGACTAGCGGGATAATAGGAGAGACCCAGTACTTC.

This chain links TRBV7-6 with TRBJ2-7; perhaps TRBD1 as D (5 bases). This CDR3 region has 18 residues. V shed 1 base and J shed 3 bases, with 22 bases lying between them. Germline CDR1 SGHVS, CDR2 FNYEAQ. The CDR3 spells CASSLDLDIPKGGYEQYF. The CDR3 DNA reads as TGTGCCAGCAGCTTAGATTTGGACATCCCCAAAGGCGGCTACGAGCAGTACTTC.

The chain carries TRBV25-1 and TRBJ2-2, with D perhaps matching TRBD1 (5 bases). Germline V gives CDR1 MGHDK, CDR2 SYGVNS. Trimming pared 6 bases from V and 2 bases from J, leaving 7 bases between. The length of the CDR3 is 13 residues. CDR3 protein: CASRQVNTGELFF. CDR3 nucleotides: TGTGCCAGCAGACAGGTCAACACCGGGGAGCTGTTTTTT.

V and J are TRBV5-4 and TRBJ2-7; D not resolved. V was shortened by 0 bases and J by 5 bases, with 6 bases between the two germline ends. The length of the CDR3 is 12 residues. The germline V gene encodes CDR1 SGHNT and CDR2 YYREEE (reference sequence). The CDR3: CASSLGVDEQYF. The CDR3 nucleotides are TGTGCCAGCAGCTTGGGAGTGGACGAGCAGTACTTC.

The J gene is TRBJ1-2, the V gene TRBV5-1; no definite D call. Germline CDR1 reads SGHRS; CDR2 reads YFSETQ. V gave up 3 bases and J gave up 8 bases, with 17 bases separating them. The CDR3 length is 14 residues. CDR3 sequence (DNA): TGCGCCAGCAGCTCGGACTCCCTAGGTCGAGGCTACACCTTC. This gives the protein CASSSDSLGRGYTF.

J is TRBJ1-3 and V is TRBV28, with D perhaps TRBD1 (5 bases). The CDR3 is 15 amino acids. Germline V lookup: CDR1 MDHEN, CDR2 SYDVKM. Trimming removed 0 bases at V and 4 bases at J, with 10 bases between. The CDR3 DNA reads TGTGCCAGCAGTTTATGGGGGCGGTCGGGAAACACCATATATTTT. This encodes CASSLWGRSGNTIYF.

V and J are TRBV28 and TRBJ2-5; 8 bases fit TRBD2. The DNA end is a closer match to TRBJ2-7, so the J assignment may be wrong. Per germline, CDR1 MDHEN and CDR2 SYDVKM. The CDR3 length is 15 residues. For the CDR3, the DNA is TGTGCCAGCAGTTTCGGTACTAGCGGCTCCTACGAGCAGTACTTC. Protein sequence: CASSFGTSGSYEQYF.

This chain joins TRBV2 and TRBJ2-7; D may be TRBD1 (6 bases). This CDR3 has 12 amino acids. The germline V gene encodes CDR1 SNHLY and CDR2 FYNNEI. V lost 8 bases to trimming and J lost 2 bases, with 10 bases between them. The CDR3, as DNA: TGTGCCAGCCGACAGGTCCCCTACGAGCAGTACTTC. It codes for CASRQVPYEQYF.

The count of this clone is one. The chain is built from TRBV30 and TRBJ1-1, with D perhaps matching TRBD1 (6 bases). CDR1 and CDR2 from the germline V gene are GTSNPN and SVGIG (reference sequence). The CDR3 length is 16 residues. Trimming took off 2 bases at V and 1 base at J, with 17 bases between the two ends. The CDR3 DNA follows: TGTGCCTGGAGTTCAGGGGCAGGGGCCGGGAACACTGAAGCTTTCTTT. Translated, it gives CAWSSGAGAGNTEAFF.

This sequence joins TRBV19 and TRBJ1-2; D unresolved. The CDR3 is made up of 13 amino acids. Per the germline V gene, CDR1 is LNHDA and CDR2 is SQIVND (reference sequence). Between the trimmed V and J ends, which lost 6 bases and 5 bases, there was a span of 13 bases. The CDR3 sequence: CASSSSYGYGYTF. Written as DNA, the CDR3 is TGTGCCAGTAGCTCGTCCTACGGTTATGGCTACACCTTC.

The chain joins TRBV5-1 to TRBJ2-3; TRBD2 matches at 10 bases. The trim removed 7 bases at V and 2 bases at J, leaving 7 bases unmatched. Per germline, CDR1 SGHRS and CDR2 YFSETQ. This CDR3 has 15 amino acids. CDR3 nucleotides: TGCGCCAGCTACAGGACTAGCGGACACACAGATACGCAGTATTTT. Translating it yields CASYRTSGHTDTQYF.

This clone was observed once. The chain uses TRBV6-6 and TRBJ2-7, with D unclear. Germline CDR1 and CDR2: MNHNY and SVGAGI (reference sequence). With 2 bases removed from V and 6 bases from J, the gap between germline ends came to 11 bases. The CDR3 totals 13 residues. CDR3 DNA sequence: TGTGCCAGCAGTTACCCTAGACCCCTCGAGCAGTACTTC. It codes for CASSYPRPLEQYF.

This clone occurred a few times. This chain uses TRBV29-1 with TRBJ2-3; 12 bases fit TRBD2. Germline V gene sequence: CDR1 SQVTM, CDR2 ANQGSEA. After removal of 7 bases from V and 9 bases from J, the junction contained 11 bases not matched to a gene. The CDR3 sequence is 14 residues long. CDR3 nucleotide sequence: TGCAGCGCTTTACTAGCGGGAGGACTTAGCACGCAGTATTTT. Translated, it gives CSALLAGGLSTQYF.

This rearrangement joins TRBV27 to TRBJ2-1, with a tentative D call TRBD1 (5 bases). Between the trimmed V and J ends, which lost 0 bases and 11 bases, there was a span of 17 bases. The CDR3 covers 15 residues. Germline lookup yields CDR1 MNHEY and CDR2 SMNVEV (reference sequence). The DNA of the CDR3 is TGTGCCAGCAGTTTATCGATATTGACAGACGATAAGCAGTTCTTC. Amino acid sequence: CASSLSILTDDKQFF.

The chain employs TRBV2 and TRBJ2-2, with a possible D match to TRBD1 (6 bases). Germline-derived CDR1 and CDR2 are SNHLY and FYNNEI. CDR3 length equals 19 residues. V was cut by 0 bases and J by 9 bases, with 26 bases left in between. CDR3 in amino acids: CASSEAQGLGRTEHRELFF. The DNA of the CDR3 is TGTGCCAGCAGTGAAGCACAGGGTTTGGGCCGGACTGAACACCGGGAGCTGTTTTTT. The full variable domain, rest sourced from reference TRBV2 and TRBJ2-2, is EPEVTQTPSHQVTQMGQEVILRCVPISNHLYFYWYRQILGQKVEFLVSFYNNEISEKSEIFDDQFSVERPDGSNFTLKIRSTKLEDSAMYFCASSEAQGLGRTEHRELFFGEGSRLTVL.

The chain joins TRBV7-6 to TRBJ2-7; 7 nucleotides match TRBD1. From germline, CDR1 is SGHVS and CDR2 FNYEAQ. This CDR3 comprises 14 residues. The junction had 3 bases not matched to a gene; V was cut back by 1 base and J by 3 bases. The CDR3 region is CASSLETGSYEQYF. The CDR3 region has the DNA TGTGCCAGCAGCTTAGAGACAGGGAGCTACGAGCAGTACTTC.

V usage is TRBV5-1 and J usage is TRBJ2-7; TRBD1 matches at 9 bases. CDR1 SGHRS and CDR2 YFSETQ come from the germline V gene. V gave up 4 bases and J gave up 4 bases; unmatched junction bases: 18. The length of the CDR3 is 18 residues. The CDR3 DNA follows: TGCGCCAGCAGCCCCCCCGGTACAGGGGGCGGAGCAGTGTACGAGCAGTACTTC. Translating gives CASSPPGTGGGAVYEQYF.

The chain couples TRBV19 to TRBJ2-1, with TRBD1 matching over 10 bases. J gave up 6 bases and V 3 bases, and 11 bases lay outside the gene matches. Germline V gives CDR1 LNHDA, CDR2 SQIVND (reference sequence). The CDR3 contains 17 residues. This CDR3 is CASSIPTGQGIGNEQFF. Here the CDR3 DNA reads TGTGCCAGTAGTATCCCCACGGGACAGGGGATCGGCAATGAGCAGTTCTTC.

The chain recombines TRBV20-1 with TRBJ1-2; D remains unclear. Per the germline V gene, CDR1 is DFQATT and CDR2 is SNEGSKA (reference sequence). CDR3 length: 11 residues. V was pared by 5 bases and J by 8 bases, with 12 bases between. The CDR3 loop reads CSAQRPRGYTF. The CDR3 DNA reads TGCAGTGCTCAGAGACCGAGGGGCTACACCTTC.

The chain carries TRBV19 and TRBJ1-1; possibly TRBD1 for D (5 bases). The CDR3 runs 16 residues. Germline V gives CDR1 LNHDA, CDR2 SQIVND (reference sequence). V lost 3 bases, J lost 1 base, and 15 bases lay in between. DNA of the CDR3: TGTGCCAGTAGTATCACTTTGGGACTAAGGAACACTGAAGCTTTCTTT. Translated, it gives CASSITLGLRNTEAFF.

CDR3 sequence reads: CASSYSEGTFEQYF. CDR3 bases: TGTGCCAGCAGTTACTCGGAGGGTACGTTCGAGCAGTACTTC. This chain connects TRBV6-5 to TRBJ2-7; D is possibly TRBD2 (6 bases). Germline CDR1 is MNHEY and CDR2 is SVGAGI. V shed 0 bases and J shed 6 bases, with 12 bases lying between them. The CDR3 is made up of 14 amino acids.

This chain joins TRBV6-6 and TRBJ2-3, with 7 bases identical to TRBD2. Trimming removed 8 bases from V and 3 bases from J; junction bases left unmatched: 8. CDR1 and CDR2 (germline): MNHNY, SVGAGI (reference sequence). The CDR3 sequence is 14 residues long. The CDR3 is CASGEASGTDTQYF. CDR3 sequence (DNA): TGTGCCAGCGGCGAGGCTAGCGGAACAGATACGCAGTATTTT.

A single count supports this clone. J is TRBJ2-4 and V is TRBV5-4, with 8 nucleotides matching TRBD1. This CDR3 region has 16 residues. Per the germline V gene, CDR1 is SGHNT and CDR2 is YYREEE (reference sequence). V lost 4 bases to trimming and J lost 0 bases; unmatched junction nucleotides: 6. The CDR3 DNA reads as TGTGCCAGCAGCAACCGGGACAGGTTAGCCAAAAACATTCAGTACTTC. This encodes CASSNRDRLAKNIQYF.

This CDR3 is CASRSGTYEQYF. As DNA, the CDR3 is TGCGCCAGCAGGAGCGGGACCTACGAGCAGTACTTC. V is TRBV5-1 and J is TRBJ2-7, with 7 bases lining up with TRBD2. Germline lookup yields CDR1 SGHRS and CDR2 YFSETQ. The trim removed 5 bases at V and 2 bases at J, leaving 1 base unmatched. The CDR3 is 12 amino acids.

V and J are TRBV30 and TRBJ1-3, with a weak D call TRBD1 (5 bases). The CDR3 contains 14 residues. CDR1 and CDR2 (germline): GTSNPN, SVGIG (reference sequence). V gave up 5 bases and J gave up 2 bases, with 13 bases separating them. The CDR3 DNA reads as TGTGCCTGGGCGCCCGGGGGGGCTGGAAACACCATATATTTT. It translates to CAWAPGGAGNTIYF.

The chain links TRBV30 to TRBJ1-6; 7 bases agree with TRBD1. This CDR3 contains 19 residues. Trimming cost V 2 bases and J 0 bases; bases outside gene matches: 13. Germline assignment: CDR1 GTSNPN and CDR2 SVGIG (reference sequence). The DNA for the CDR3 is TGTGCCTGGAGTCCTACGACAGGGAGATTCAGCTCCTATAATTCACCCCTCCACTTT. Its protein product is CAWSPTTGRFSSYNSPLHF. Full variable domain (missing parts from reference TRBV30 and TRBJ1-6): SQTIHQWPATLVQPVGSPLSLECTVEGTSNPNLYWYRQAAGRGLQLLFYSVGIGQISSEVPQNLSASRPQDRQFILSSKKLLLSDSGFYLCAWSPTTGRFSSYNSPLHFGNGTRLTVT.

V gene TRBV6-5 combines with J gene TRBJ2-1, with TRBD2 matching 12 bases. J gave up 5 bases and V 2 bases, and 4 bases lay outside the gene matches. Germline CDR1 is MNHEY and CDR2 is SVGAGI. The CDR3 spans 16 residues. The CDR3 is CASSYPSGRANNEQFF. CDR3 in DNA: TGTGCCAGCAGTTACCCTAGCGGGAGGGCCAACAATGAGCAGTTCTTC.

This clone was detected a few times. The rearrangement joins TRBV7-9 to TRBJ2-1, with D unclear. Deletions cut 5 bases from V and 5 bases from J, with 16 bases between. Germline CDR1 SEHNR, CDR2 FQNEAQ (reference sequence). This CDR3 has 15 amino acids. The CDR3 sequence: CASSARGTADNEQFF. The DNA for the CDR3 is TGTGCCAGCAGCGCCCGCGGAACTGCCGACAATGAGCAGTTCTTC.